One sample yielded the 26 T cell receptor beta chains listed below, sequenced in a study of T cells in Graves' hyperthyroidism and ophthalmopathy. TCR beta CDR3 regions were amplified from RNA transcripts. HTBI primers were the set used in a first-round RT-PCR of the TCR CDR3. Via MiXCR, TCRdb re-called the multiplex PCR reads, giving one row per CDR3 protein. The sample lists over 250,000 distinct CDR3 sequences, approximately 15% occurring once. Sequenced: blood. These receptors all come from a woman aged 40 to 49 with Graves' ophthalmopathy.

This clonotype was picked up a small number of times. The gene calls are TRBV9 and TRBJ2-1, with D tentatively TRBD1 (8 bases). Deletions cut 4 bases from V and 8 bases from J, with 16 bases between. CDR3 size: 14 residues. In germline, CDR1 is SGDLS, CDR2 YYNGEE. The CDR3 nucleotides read TGTGCCAGCAGCAGAAGGACAGGGAGGGATGAGCAGTTCTTC. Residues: CASSRRTGRDEQFF.

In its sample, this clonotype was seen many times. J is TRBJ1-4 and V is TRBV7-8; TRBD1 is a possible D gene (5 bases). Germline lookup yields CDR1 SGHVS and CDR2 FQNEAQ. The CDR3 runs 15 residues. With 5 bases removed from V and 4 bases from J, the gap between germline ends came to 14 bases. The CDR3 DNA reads TGTGCCAGCAGCCCGCTCGGGGGGAGTAATGAAAAACTGTTTTTT. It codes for CASSPLGGSNEKLFF.

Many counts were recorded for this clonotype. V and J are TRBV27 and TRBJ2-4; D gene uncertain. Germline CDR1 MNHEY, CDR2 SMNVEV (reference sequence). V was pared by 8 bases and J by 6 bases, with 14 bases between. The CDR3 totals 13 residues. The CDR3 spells CASGYAKRNIQYF. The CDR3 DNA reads TGTGCCAGCGGATACGCTAAACGAAACATTCAGTACTTC.

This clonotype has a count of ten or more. The CDR3 sequence: CASSPGDGQPQHF. The DNA of the CDR3 is TGTGCCAGCTCACCAGGGGATGGCCAGCCCCAGCATTTT. This sequence joins TRBV18 and TRBJ1-5, with unresolved D. Germline V gives CDR1 KGHSH, CDR2 LQKENI. V was pared by 2 bases and J by 7 bases, with 9 bases between. This CDR3 is built from 13 residues.

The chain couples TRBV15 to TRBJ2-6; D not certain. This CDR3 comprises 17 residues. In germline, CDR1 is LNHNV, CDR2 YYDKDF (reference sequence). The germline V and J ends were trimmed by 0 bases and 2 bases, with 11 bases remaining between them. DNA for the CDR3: TGTGCCACCAGCAGAGATCTGGTGGGAACTGGGGCCAACGTCCTGACTTTC. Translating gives CATSRDLVGTGANVLTF. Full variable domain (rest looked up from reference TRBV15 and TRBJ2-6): DAMVIQNPRYQVTQFGKPVTLSCSQTLNHNVMYWYQQKSSQAPKLLFHYYDKDFNNEADTPDNFQSRRPNTSFCFLDIRSPGLGDTAMYLCATSRDLVGTGANVLTFGAGSRLTVL.

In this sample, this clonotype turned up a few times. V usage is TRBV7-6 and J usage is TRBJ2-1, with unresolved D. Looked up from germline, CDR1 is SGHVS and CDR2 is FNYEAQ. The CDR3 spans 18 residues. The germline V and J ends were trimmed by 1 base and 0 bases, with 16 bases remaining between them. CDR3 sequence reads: CASSLGIATRSSYNEQFF. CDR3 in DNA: TGTGCCAGCAGCTTAGGAATAGCCACCAGAAGCTCCTACAATGAGCAGTTCTTC.

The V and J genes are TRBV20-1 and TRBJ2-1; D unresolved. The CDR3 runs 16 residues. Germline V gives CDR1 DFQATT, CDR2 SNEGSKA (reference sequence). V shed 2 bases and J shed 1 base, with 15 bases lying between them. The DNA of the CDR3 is TGCAGTGCTAGACCCCCCGACTTAACTTCCTACAATGAGCAGTTCTTC. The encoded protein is CSARPPDLTSYNEQFF.

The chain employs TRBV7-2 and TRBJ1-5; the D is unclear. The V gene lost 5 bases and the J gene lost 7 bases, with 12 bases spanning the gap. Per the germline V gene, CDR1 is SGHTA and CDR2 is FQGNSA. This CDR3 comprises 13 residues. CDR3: CASSIAQWQPQHF. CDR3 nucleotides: TGTGCCAGCAGCATTGCACAGTGGCAGCCCCAGCATTTT.

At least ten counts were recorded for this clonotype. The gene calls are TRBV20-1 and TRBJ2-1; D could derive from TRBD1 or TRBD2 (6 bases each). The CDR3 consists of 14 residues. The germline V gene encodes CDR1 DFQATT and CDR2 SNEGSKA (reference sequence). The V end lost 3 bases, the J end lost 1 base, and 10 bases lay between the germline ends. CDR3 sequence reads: CSASGGGSYNEQFF. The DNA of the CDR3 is TGCAGTGCTAGTGGAGGGGGTTCCTACAATGAGCAGTTCTTC.

The CDR3 protein is CASSSRLGLQPTEAFF. CDR3 nucleotide sequence: TGTGCCAGCAGCTCCCGACTGGGACTCCAGCCCACTGAAGCTTTCTTT. The chain employs TRBV9 and TRBJ1-1; D perhaps matches TRBD1 (5 bases). V lost 4 bases, J lost 4 bases, and 20 bases lay in between. Germline V gene data show CDR1 as SGDLS and CDR2 as YYNGEE. The CDR3 loop spans 16 amino acids.

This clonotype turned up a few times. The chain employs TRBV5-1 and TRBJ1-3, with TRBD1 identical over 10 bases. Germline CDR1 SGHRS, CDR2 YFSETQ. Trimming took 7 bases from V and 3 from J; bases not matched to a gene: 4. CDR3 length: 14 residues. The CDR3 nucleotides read TGCGCCAGCTCGACAGGGGGCCATGGAAACACCATATATTTT. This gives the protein CASSTGGHGNTIYF. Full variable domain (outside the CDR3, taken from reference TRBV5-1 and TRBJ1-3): KAGVTQTPRYLIKTRGQQVTLSCSPISGHRSVSWYQQTPGQGLQFLFEYFSETQRNKGNFPGRFSGRQFSNSRSEMNVSTLELGDSALYLCASSTGGHGNTIYFGEGSWLTVV.

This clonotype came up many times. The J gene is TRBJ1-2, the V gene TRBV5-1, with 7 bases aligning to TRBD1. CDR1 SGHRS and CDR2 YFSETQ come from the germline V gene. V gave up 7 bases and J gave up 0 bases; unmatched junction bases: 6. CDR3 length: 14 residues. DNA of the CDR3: TGCGCCAGCGGACTGACAGGGCCTAACTATGGCTACACCTTC. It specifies CASGLTGPNYGYTF.

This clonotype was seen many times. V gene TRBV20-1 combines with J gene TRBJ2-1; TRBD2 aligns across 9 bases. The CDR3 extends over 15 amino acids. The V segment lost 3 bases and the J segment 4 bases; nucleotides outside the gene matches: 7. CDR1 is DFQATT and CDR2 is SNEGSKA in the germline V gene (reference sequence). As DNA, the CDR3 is TGCAGTGCTAGCAATAGCGGGAGACCGTACAATGAGCAGTTCTTC. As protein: CSASNSGRPYNEQFF.

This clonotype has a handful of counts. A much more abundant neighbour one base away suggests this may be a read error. The DNA for the CDR3 is TGTGCCAGCAGTACAGGGCCCACCGGGGAGCCGTTTTTT. It translates to CASSTGPTGEPFF. The chain recombines TRBV12-3 or TRBV12-4 with TRBJ2-2, with D possibly TRBD1 on 6 matching bases. The CDR3 runs to 13 residues.

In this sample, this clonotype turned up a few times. This chain's CDR3 is CATRSGGVSLGYTF. CDR3 in DNA: TGTGCCACCCGATCGGGCGGGGTCTCTCTTGGCTACACCTTC. The chain uses TRBV27 and TRBJ1-2, with D unclear. Per the germline V gene, CDR1 is MNHEY and CDR2 is SMNVEV (reference sequence). V lost 10 bases and J 7 bases, leaving 22 bases between the germline ends. The CDR3 sequence is 14 residues long.

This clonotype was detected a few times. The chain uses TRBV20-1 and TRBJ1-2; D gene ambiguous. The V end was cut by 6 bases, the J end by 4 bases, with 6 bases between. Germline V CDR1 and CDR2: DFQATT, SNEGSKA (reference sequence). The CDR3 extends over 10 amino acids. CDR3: CSATAYGYTF. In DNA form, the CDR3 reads TGCAGTGCCACGGCCTATGGCTACACCTTC.

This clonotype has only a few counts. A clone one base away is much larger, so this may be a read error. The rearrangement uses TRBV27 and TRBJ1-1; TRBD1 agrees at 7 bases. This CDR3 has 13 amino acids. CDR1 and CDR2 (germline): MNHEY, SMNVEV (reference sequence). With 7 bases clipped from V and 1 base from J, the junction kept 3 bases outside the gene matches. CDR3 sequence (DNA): TGTGCCAGCACCCAGGGGGGGAACACTGAAGCTTTCTTT. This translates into CASTQGGNTEAFF.

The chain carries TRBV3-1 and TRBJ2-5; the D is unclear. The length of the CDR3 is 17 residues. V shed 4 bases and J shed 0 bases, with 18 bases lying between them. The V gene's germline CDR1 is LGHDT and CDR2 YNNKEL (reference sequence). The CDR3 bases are TGTGCCAGCAGCCTCTCACTGGGTCGCAGATACCAAGAGACCCAGTACTTC. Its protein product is CASSLSLGRRYQETQYF.

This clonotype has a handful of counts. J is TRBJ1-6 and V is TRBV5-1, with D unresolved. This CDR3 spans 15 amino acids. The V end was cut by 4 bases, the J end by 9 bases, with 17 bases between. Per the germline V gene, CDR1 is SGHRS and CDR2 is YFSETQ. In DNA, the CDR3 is TGCGCCAGCAGCCCTCTTGGGGAGGTCTCTTCACCCCTCCACTTT. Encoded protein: CASSPLGEVSSPLHF.

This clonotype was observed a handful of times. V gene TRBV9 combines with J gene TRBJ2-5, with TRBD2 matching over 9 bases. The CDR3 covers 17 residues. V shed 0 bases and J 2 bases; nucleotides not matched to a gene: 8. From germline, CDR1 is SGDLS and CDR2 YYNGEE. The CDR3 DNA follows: TGTGCCAGCAGCGTAGGGGCAGCGGGGGGTTTACAAGAGACCCAGTACTTC. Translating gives CASSVGAAGGLQETQYF.

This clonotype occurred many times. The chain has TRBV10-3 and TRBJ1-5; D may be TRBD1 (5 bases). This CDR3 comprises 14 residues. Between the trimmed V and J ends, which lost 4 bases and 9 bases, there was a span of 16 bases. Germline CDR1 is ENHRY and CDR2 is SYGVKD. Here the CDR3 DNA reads TGTGCCATCAGTGGGGCAGGGACCCGATGGCCCCAGCATTTT. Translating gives CAISGAGTRWPQHF.

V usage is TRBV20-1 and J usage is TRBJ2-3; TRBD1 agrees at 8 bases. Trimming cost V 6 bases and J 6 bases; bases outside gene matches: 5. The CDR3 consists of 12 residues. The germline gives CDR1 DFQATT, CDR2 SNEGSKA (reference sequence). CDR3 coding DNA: TGCAGTGCCAGGACAGGGCCGGATACGCAGTATTTT. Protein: CSARTGPDTQYF.

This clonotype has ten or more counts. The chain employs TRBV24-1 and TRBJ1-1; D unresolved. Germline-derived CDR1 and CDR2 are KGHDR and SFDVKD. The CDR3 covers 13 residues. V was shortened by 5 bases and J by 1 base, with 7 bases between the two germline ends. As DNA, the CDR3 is TGTGCCACCAGTGGCCCAGGGAACACTGAAGCTTTCTTT. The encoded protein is CATSGPGNTEAFF.

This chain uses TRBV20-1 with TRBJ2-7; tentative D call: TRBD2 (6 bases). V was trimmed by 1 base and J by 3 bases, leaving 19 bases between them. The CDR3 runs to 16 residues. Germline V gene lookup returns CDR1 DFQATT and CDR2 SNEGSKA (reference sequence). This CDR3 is CSARGRGGPRLYEQYF. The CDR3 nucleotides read TGCAGTGCTAGAGGCCGGGGAGGCCCTCGGCTCTACGAGCAGTACTTC.

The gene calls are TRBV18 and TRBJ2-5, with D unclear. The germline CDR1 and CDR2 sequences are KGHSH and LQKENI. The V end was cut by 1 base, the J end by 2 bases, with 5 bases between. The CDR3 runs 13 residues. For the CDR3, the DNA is TGTGCCAGCTCACCACAGATACAAGAGACCCAGTACTTC. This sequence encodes CASSPQIQETQYF.

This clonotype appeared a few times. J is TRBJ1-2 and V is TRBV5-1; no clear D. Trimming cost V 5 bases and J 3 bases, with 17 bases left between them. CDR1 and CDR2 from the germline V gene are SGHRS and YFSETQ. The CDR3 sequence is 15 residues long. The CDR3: CASRLLGGVDYGYTF. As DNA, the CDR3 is TGCGCCAGCAGGCTCCTCGGCGGGGTAGACTATGGCTACACCTTC. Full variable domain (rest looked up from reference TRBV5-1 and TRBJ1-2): KAGVTQTPRYLIKTRGQQVTLSCSPISGHRSVSWYQQTPGQGLQFLFEYFSETQRNKGNFPGRFSGRQFSNSRSEMNVSTLELGDSALYLCASRLLGGVDYGYTFGSGTRLTVV.